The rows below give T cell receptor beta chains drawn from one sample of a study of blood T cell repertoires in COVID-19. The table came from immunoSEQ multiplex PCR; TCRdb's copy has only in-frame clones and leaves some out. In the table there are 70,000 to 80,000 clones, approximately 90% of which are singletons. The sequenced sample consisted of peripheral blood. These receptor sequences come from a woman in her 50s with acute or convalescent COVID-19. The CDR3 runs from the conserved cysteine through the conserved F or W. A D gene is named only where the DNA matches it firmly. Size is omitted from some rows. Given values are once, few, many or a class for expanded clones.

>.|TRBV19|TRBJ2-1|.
TGTGCCAGTAGCGGGGTGGTTTACAATGAGCAGTTCTTC
CASSGVVYNEQFF
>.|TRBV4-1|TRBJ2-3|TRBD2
TGCGCCAGCAGCCAATTAAGCGGGGGGGCTAGTACGCAGTATTTT
CASSQLSGGASTQYF
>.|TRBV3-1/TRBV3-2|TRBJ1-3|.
TGTGCCAGCAGCCCCTCTATCCCCTCTGGAAACACCATATATTTT
CASSPSIPSGNTIYF
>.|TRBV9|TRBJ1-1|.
TGTGCCAGCAGCGCTTACGGTACTGAAGCTTTCTTT
CASSAYGTEAFF
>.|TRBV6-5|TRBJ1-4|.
TGTGCCAGCAGTATAGGAGCCTTGTTGGAAGGAAAACTGTTTTTT
CASSIGALLEGKLFF
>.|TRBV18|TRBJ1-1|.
TGTGCCAGCTCACCACCGTCCGTGAGAACTGAAGCTTTCTTT
CASSPPSVRTEAFF
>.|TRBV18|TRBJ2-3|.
TGTGCCAGCCGCCGAGACAGTAGCACAGATACGCAGTATTTT
CASRRDSSTDTQYF
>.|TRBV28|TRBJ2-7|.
TGTGCCAGCACCCTTAGCAGACCCCCCTACGAGCAGTACTTC
CASTLSRPPYEQYF
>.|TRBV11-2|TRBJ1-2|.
TGTGCCAGCAGCCCTCTTGGGGGGGGGAACTATGGCTACACCTTC
CASSPLGGGNYGYTF
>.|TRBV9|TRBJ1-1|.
TGTGCCAGCAGCGTAGGTGGGGGGGCGCGGGACACTGAAGCTTTCTTT
CASSVGGGARDTEAFF
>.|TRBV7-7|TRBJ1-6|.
TGTGCTTTCAGGGGCTCCTATAATTCACCCCTCCACTTT
CAFRGSYNSPLHF
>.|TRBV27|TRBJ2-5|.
TGTGCCAGCAGTCCTGGCCACCAAGAGACCCAGTACTTC
CASSPGHQETQYF
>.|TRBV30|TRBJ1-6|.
TGTGCCTGGAGTAAGGGGGGGGGTTCACCCCTCCACTTT
CAWSKGGGSPLHF
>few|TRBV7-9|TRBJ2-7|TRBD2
TGTGCCAGCAGCTTAGATCCGGGACTAGCGCCGTACGAGCAGTACTTC
CASSLDPGLAPYEQYF
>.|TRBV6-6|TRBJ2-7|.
TGTGCCAGCACCAACTACTACGAGCAGTACTTC
CASTNYYEQYF
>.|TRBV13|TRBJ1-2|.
TGTGCCAGCAGTCCTCCGGAGCGTGCTAACTATGGCTACACCTTC
CASSPPERANYGYTF
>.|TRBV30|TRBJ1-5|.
TGTGCCTGGAGTGTTGGGGGGGGGAGTCGGCCCCAGCATTTT
CAWSVGGGSRPQHF
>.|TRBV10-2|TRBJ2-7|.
TGCGCCAGCAGGGACCAGGGCGGGACCTACGAGCAGTACTTC
CASRDQGGTYEQYF
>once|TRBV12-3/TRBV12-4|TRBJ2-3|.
TGTGCCAGCAGCGGGGGAGATACGCAGTATTTT
CASSGGDTQYF
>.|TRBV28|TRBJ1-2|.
TGTGCCAGCAGTTTACCCCCTGGCAGGCCTAACTATGGCTACACCTTC
CASSLPPGRPNYGYTF
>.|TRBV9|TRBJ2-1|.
TGTGCCAGCAGCGTATATGCGATCTCCTACAATGAGCAGTTCTTC
CASSVYAISYNEQFF
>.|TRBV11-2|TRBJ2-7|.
TGTGCCAGCAGCTTAGAGGCCGGGAGTCTCTCCGAGCAGTACTTC
CASSLEAGSLSEQYF
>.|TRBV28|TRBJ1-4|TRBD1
TGTGCCAGCAGACAGGACAGGCTTAATGAAAAACTGTTTTTT
CASRQDRLNEKLFF
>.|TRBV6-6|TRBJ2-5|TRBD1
TGTGCCAGTCAACAGGGGGCCCTTCTAGAGACCCAGTACTTC
CASQQGALLETQYF
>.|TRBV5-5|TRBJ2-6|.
TGTGCCAGCAGCTTGCGGTACTCTGGGGCCAACGTCCTGACTTTC
CASSLRYSGANVLTF
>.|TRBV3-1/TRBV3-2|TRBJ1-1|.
TGTGCCAGCAGCCTGAGGGACACTGAAGCTTTCTTT
CASSLRDTEAFF
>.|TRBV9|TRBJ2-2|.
TGTGCCAGCAGCGGGGGACACGCTAACACCGGGGAGCTGTTTTTT
CASSGGHANTGELFF
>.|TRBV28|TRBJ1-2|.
TGTGCCAGCAACGCAGGCAACTATGGCTACACCTTC
CASNAGNYGYTF
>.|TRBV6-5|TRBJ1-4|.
TGTGCCAGCCGTCAATGGGTAGCCGCGTATGAAAAACTGTTTTTT
CASRQWVAAYEKLFF
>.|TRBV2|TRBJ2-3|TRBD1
TGTGCCAGCAGTGTTGGACAGGGGCAAGCAGATACGCAGTATTTT
CASSVGQGQADTQYF
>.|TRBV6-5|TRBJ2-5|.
TGTGCCAGCAGCCCATATGACAAGGAGACCCAGTACTTC
CASSPYDKETQYF
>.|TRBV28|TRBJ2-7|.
TGTGCCAGCAGTTTATATCCACAAGCGGGTAGGCAGTACTTC
CASSLYPQAGRQYF
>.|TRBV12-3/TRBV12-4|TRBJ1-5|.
TGTGCCAGTCGGACAGTTAGCAATCAGCCCCAGCATTTT
CASRTVSNQPQHF
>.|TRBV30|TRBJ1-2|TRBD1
TGTGCCTGGAGTACGGGACAGAATAACTATGGCTACACCTTC
CAWSTGQNNYGYTF
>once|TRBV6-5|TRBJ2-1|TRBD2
TGTGCCAGCAGTTCTGGCGGGAGGGCCCTCTATGAGCAGTTCTTC
CASSSGGRALYEQFF
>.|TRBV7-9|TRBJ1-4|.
TGTGCCAGCAGCTTAGCGCAGGGCGGAAATGAAAAACTGTTTTTT
CASSLAQGGNEKLFF
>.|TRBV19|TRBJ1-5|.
TGTGCCAGTAGTGACACGGTGAATCAGCCCCAGCATTTT
CASSDTVNQPQHF